This TCR beta chain was identified during a study of cytomegalovirus exposure and HLA in healthy donors. The wider study: Later analysis reported that the 130 or so validation repertoires shared the platform of the 500 to 850 first-cohort repertoires.

The CDR3 sequence is 16 residues long. Trimming took off 1 base at V and 2 bases at J, with 12 bases between the two ends. The germline gives CDR1 SEHNR, CDR2 FQNEAQ (reference sequence). The study, taken as a whole, reports: Across donors, most TCRs were seen rarely, yet some public ones were widespread.

A word on this clone: The antigen remains unidentified.

Sequencing used immunoSEQ multiplex PCR; TCRdb keeps in-frame clones, though not all of them. The repertoire holds 200,000 to 300,000 clones, with roughly 87% as singletons. Specimen: PBMCs. The sequence derives from a man between 18 and 35 years old in good health and CMV-seropositive. The chain joins TRBV7-9 to TRBJ1-3, with a weak D call TRBD1 (5 bases). In nucleotides, the CDR3 is TGTGCCAGCAGCTTAGGTCAGGGAGGAACTGGAAACACCATATATTTT. Protein product: CASSLGQGGTGNTIYF. Drawing the rest from reference TRBV7-9 and TRBJ1-3, the complete variable domain is DTGVSQNPRHKITKRGQNVTFRCDPISEHNRLYWYRQTLGQGPEFLTYFQNEAQLEKSRLLSDRFSAERPKGSFSTLEIQRTEQGDSAMYLCASSLGQGGTGNTIYFGEGSWLTVV.